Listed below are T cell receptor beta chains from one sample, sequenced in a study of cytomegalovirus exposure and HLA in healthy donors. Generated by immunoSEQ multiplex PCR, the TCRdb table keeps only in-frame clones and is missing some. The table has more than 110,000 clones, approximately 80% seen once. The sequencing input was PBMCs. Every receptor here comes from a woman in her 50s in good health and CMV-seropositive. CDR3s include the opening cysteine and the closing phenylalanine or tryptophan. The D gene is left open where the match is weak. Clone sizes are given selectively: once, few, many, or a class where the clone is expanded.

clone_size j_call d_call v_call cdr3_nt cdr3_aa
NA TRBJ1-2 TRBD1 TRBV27 TGTGCCAGCAGTCGGACAGGGGTCTATGGCTACACCTTC CASSRTGVYGYTF
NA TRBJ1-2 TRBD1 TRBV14 TGTGCCAGCAGCCAATCGACAGGGACTTTAATTTTGTATGGCTACACCTTC CASSQSTGTLILYGYTF
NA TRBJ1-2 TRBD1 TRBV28 TGTGCCAGCAGTTCGGGACAGCTCTATGGCTACACCTTC CASSSGQLYGYTF
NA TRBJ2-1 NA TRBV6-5 TGTGCCAGCAGTGAGGACACGGCATACAATGAGCAGTTCTTC CASSEDTAYNEQFF
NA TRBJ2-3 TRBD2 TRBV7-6 TGTGCCAGCAGCTTAGCAGCTAGCGGGGGTTCCACAGATACGCAGTATTTT CASSLAASGGSTDTQYF
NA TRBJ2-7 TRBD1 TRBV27 TGTGCCAGCAGTTTATCGACAGGGGGGTTATCCTACGAGCAGTACTTC CASSLSTGGLSYEQYF
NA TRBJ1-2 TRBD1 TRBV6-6 TGTGCCAGCAGTTACTCTCTGGGTGGACAGGGTCATGGCTACACCTTC CASSYSLGGQGHGYTF
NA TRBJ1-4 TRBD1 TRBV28 TGTGCCAGCAGACGGGACAGGGCATCGGAAAAACTGTTTTTT CASRRDRASEKLFF
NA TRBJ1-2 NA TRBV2 TGTGCCAGCAGTGAAGCTCGTGGTACTAGGTATGGCTACACCTTC CASSEARGTRYGYTF
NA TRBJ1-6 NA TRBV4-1 TGCGCCAGCAGCCTTGGACATTATAATTCACCCCTCCACTTT CASSLGHYNSPLHF
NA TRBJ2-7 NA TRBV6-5 TGTGCCAGCGGAAGAGGGAGCGAGCAGTACTTC CASGRGSEQYF
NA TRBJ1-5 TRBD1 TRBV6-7 TGTGCCAGATGGAGGGGGCCTCAGCCCCAGCATTTT CARWRGPQPQHF
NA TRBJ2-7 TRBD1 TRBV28 TGTGCCAGCAGCACATCCGGGACAGTTGCCTACGAGCAGTACTTC CASSTSGTVAYEQYF
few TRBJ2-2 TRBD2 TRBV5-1 TGCGCCAGCATGATCAGCGGGGGGAACACCGGGGAGCTGTTTTTT CASMISGGNTGELFF
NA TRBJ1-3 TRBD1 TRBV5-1 TGCGCCAGCAGCTTGGGGCAGGGGGCCTCTGGAAACACCATATATTTT CASSLGQGASGNTIYF
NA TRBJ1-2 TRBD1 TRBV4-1 TGCGCCAGCAGCCAAGGTGACAGGGGTGAAGGCTACACCTTC CASSQGDRGEGYTF
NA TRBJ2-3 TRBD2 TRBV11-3 TGTGCCAGCAGCCCTCGGGGGGGCGGGGATACGCAGTATTTT CASSPRGGGDTQYF
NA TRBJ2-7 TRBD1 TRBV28 TGTGCCTCACCAGGGGGCCGCGGCGAGCAGTACTTC CASPGGRGEQYF
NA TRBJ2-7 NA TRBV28 TGTGCCAGCAGTTTCCAGTTCTACGAGCAGTACTTC CASSFQFYEQYF
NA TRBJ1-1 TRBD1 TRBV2 TGTGCCAGCAGCGCAGGACAGGGGGCCACTGAAGCTTTCTTT CASSAGQGATEAFF
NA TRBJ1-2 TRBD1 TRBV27 TGTGCCAGCAGTTTTATACCGGGACAGGGAAGGGATGGCTACACCTTC CASSFIPGQGRDGYTF
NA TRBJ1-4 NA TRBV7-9 TGTGCCAGCAGCTCTACGGGACAAGATAATGAAAAACTGTTTTTT CASSSTGQDNEKLFF
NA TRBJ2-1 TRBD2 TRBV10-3 TGTGCCATCAGTGAGTCAATAGCGGGGGGGCTGGGCAATGAGCAGTTCTTC CAISESIAGGLGNEQFF
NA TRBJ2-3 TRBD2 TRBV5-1 TGCGCCAGCAGCCTCGGGGGGGATACAGATACGCAGTATTTT CASSLGGDTDTQYF
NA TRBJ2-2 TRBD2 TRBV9 TGTGCCAGCAGCAGAACTAGCGCGAACACCGGGGAGCTGTTTTTT CASSRTSANTGELFF
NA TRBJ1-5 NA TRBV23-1 TGCGCCAGCAGTCAATCCCCCCCGGGTAGTCCAGGGAGGATTAGGTCCGAGGGGAATCAGCCCCAGCATTTT CASSQSPPGSPGRIRSEGNQPQHF
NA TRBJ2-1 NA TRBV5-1 TGCGCCAGCAGCTTGGATCAGACTAGTGACGCCTACAATGAGCAGTTCTTC CASSLDQTSDAYNEQFF
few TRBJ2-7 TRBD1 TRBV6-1 TGTGCCAGCAGTGGGGTAGGACAGGGTTTGCGGGAGCAGTACTTC CASSGVGQGLREQYF
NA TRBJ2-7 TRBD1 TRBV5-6 TGTGCCAGCAGCTGGGGGCGACAGGGGGCGGACGAGCAGTACTTC CASSWGRQGADEQYF